This T cell receptor (beta chain) was observed in a study of cytomegalovirus exposure and HLA in healthy donors. Study-level results: Among the sequence variants, a highly shared cluster was likely an artifact of sequencing. Accurate predictions that matched the HLA-A and HLA-B alleles of most subjects were reportedly made from TCR beta sequences. Diagnosis of cytomegalovirus status made by the classifier reportedly showed high specificity and sensitivity.

Vbeta (60) and Jbeta (13) primers were used in the PCR. Measured with immunoSEQ multiplex PCR; TCRdb has only the in-frame clones, and not every one. This sample has around 19,000 clones, with under 85% found just once. V was pared by 5 bases and J by 12 bases, with 22 bases between. Germline CDR1 and CDR2: SEHNR and FQNEAQ (reference sequence). The CDR3 totals 14 residues. On this clone: Its target is unknown.

Specimen: PBMCs. The source of this sequence is a human donor in good health. The V call is TRBV7-9, the J call TRBJ1-1, with unresolved D. CDR3 region: CASSPRRDFRVTFF. The CDR3 DNA is TGTGCCAGCAGCCCACGGCGGGATTTCCGTGTGACTTTCTTT.